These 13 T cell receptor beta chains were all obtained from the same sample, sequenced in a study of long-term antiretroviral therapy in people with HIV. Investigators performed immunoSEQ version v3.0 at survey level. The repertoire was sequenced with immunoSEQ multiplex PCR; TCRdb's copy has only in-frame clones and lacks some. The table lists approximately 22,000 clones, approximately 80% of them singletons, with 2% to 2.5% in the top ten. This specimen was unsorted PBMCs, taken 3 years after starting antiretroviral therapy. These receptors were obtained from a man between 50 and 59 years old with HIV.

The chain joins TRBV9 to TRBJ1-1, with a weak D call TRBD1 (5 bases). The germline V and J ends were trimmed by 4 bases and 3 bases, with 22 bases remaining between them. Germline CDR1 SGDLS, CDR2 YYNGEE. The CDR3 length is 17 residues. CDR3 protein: CASSPQKGKPSDTEAFF. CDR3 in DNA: TGTGCCAGCAGCCCTCAGAAGGGGAAACCCTCCGACACTGAAGCTTTCTTT.

CDR3 DNA: TGCGCCAGCAGCCAAGAATTAGGGAGAGAGACCCAGTACTTC. It codes for CASSQELGRETQYF. V gene TRBV4-1 combines with J gene TRBJ2-5; TRBD2 might be the D (5 bases). Germline V gene lookup returns CDR1 MGHRA and CDR2 YSYEKL. The V gene lost 0 bases and the J gene lost 4 bases, with 9 bases spanning the gap. This CDR3 has 14 amino acids.

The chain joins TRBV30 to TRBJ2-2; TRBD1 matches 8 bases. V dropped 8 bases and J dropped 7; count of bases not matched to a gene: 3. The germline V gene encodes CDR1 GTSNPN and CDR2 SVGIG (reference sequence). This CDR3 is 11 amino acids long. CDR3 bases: TGTGCCCGCAGGGGGCTCGGGGAGCTGTTTTTT. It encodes CARRGLGELFF.

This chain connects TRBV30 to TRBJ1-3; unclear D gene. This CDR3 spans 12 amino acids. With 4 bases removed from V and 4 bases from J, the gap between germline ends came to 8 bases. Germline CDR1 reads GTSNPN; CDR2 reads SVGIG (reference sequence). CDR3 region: CAWKVPGNTIYF. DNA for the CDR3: TGTGCCTGGAAAGTGCCCGGAAACACCATATATTTT.

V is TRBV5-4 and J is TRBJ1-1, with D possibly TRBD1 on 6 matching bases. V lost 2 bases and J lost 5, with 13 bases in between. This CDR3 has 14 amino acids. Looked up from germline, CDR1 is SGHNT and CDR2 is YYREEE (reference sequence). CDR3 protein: CASSFVQGGTEAFF. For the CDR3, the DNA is TGTGCCAGCAGCTTTGTACAGGGTGGGACTGAAGCTTTCTTT.

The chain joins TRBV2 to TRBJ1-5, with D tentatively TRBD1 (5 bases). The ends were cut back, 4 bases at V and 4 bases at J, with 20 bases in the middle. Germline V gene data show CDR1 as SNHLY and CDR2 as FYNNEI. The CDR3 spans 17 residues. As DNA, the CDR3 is TGTGCCAGCAGTGCCGGGACTAGGTTTGGGAAAAATCAGCCCCAGCATTTT. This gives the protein CASSAGTRFGKNQPQHF.

The CDR3 sequence is CASSVQRGTEAFF. Here the CDR3 DNA reads TGTGCCAGCAGTGTTCAAAGGGGCACTGAAGCTTTCTTT. The chain is built from TRBV27 and TRBJ1-1; D may be TRBD1 (5 bases). CDR1 and CDR2 (germline): MNHEY, SMNVEV (reference sequence). Trimming stripped 5 bases from V and 4 bases from J, with 11 bases between. CDR3 length equals 13 residues.

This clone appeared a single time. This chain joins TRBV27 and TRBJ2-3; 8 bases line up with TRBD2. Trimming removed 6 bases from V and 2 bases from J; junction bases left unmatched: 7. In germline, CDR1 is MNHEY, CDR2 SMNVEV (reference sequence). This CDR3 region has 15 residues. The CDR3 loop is CASSLSGSFTDTQYF. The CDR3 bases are TGTGCCAGCAGCCTCAGCGGGAGTTTCACAGATACGCAGTATTTT.

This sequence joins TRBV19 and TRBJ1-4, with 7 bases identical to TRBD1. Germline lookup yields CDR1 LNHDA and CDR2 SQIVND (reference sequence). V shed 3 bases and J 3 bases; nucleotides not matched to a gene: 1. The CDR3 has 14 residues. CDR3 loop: CASSIQGANEKLFF. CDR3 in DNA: TGTGCCAGTAGTATCCAGGGGGCTAATGAAAAACTGTTTTTT.

CDR3 sequence (DNA): TGTGCCTGGAGAATACGGGGTTCTGGAAACACCATATATTTT. Amino acids: CAWRIRGSGNTIYF. The chain carries TRBV30 and TRBJ1-3; no firm D call. V was clipped by 3 bases and J by 1 base, with 10 bases between them. Germline CDR1 and CDR2: GTSNPN and SVGIG (reference sequence). The CDR3 is made up of 14 amino acids. Together with reference TRBV30 and TRBJ1-3, the CDR3 gives the full variable domain: SQTIHQWPATLVQPVGSPLSLECTVEGTSNPNLYWYRQAAGRGLQLLFYSVGIGQISSEVPQNLSASRPQDRQFILSSKKLLLSDSGFYLCAWRIRGSGNTIYFGEGSWLTVV.

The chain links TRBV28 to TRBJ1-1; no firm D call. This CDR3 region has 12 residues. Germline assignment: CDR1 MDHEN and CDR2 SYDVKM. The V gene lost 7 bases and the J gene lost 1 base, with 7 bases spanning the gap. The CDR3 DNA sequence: TGTGCCAGCATCGCACCGAACACTGAAGCTTTCTTT. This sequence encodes CASIAPNTEAFF. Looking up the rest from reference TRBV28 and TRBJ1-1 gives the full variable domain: DVKVTQSSRYLVKRTGEKVFLECVQDMDHENMFWYRQDPGLGLRLIYFSYDVKMKEKGDIPEGYSVSREKKERFSLILESASTNQTSMYLCASIAPNTEAFFGQGTRLTVV.

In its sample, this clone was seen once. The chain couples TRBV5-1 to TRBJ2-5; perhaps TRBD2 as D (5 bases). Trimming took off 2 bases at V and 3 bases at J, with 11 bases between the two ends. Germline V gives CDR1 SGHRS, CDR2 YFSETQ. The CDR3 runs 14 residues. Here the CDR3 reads CASSFTSGKETQYF. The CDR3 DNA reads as TGCGCCAGCAGCTTTACCAGCGGAAAAGAGACCCAGTACTTC. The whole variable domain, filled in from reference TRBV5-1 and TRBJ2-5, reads KAGVTQTPRYLIKTRGQQVTLSCSPISGHRSVSWYQQTPGQGLQFLFEYFSETQRNKGNFPGRFSGRQFSNSRSEMNVSTLELGDSALYLCASSFTSGKETQYFGPGTRLLVL.

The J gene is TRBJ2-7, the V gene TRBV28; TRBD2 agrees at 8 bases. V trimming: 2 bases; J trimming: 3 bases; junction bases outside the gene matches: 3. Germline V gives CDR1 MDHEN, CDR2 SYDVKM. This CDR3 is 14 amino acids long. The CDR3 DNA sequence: TGTGCCAGCAGTTTAGGCGGGGGGTACTACGAGCAGTACTTC. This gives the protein CASSLGGGYYEQYF.